What follows are 9 T cell receptor beta chains derived from one specimen sequenced in a study of blood T cell repertoires in COVID-19. Profiling relied on immunoSEQ multiplex PCR, and the TCRdb table lists in-frame clones only, not all of them. The top ten hold 1.3% of the sample, which has about 62,000 clones, about nine tenths seen once. The sequenced sample consisted of peripheral blood. The receptors stem from an elderly woman with acute or convalescent COVID-19.

The V gene is TRBV5-6, the J gene TRBJ2-7; D is possibly TRBD2 (5 bases). The germline V gene has CDR1 SGHDT and CDR2 YYEEEE. The CDR3 sequence is 12 residues long. V was cut by 5 bases and J by 3 bases, with 9 bases left in between. This CDR3 reads CASSLRDYEQYF. In nucleotides, the CDR3 is TGTGCCAGCAGTCTTCGGGACTACGAGCAGTACTTC. The variable domain in full, completed from reference TRBV5-6 and TRBJ2-7, reads DAGVTQSPTHLIKTRGQQVTLRCSPKSGHDTVSWYQQALGQGPQFIFQYYEEEERQRGNFPDRFSGHQFPNYSSELNVNALLLGDSALYLCASSLRDYEQYFGPGTRLTVT.

J is TRBJ2-3 and V is TRBV3-1 (or the pseudogene TRBV3-2); TRBD2 aligns across 7 bases. The CDR3 has 17 residues. With 0 bases clipped from V and 1 base from J, the junction kept 7 bases outside the gene matches. In germline, CDR1 is LGHDT, CDR2 YNNKEL (reference sequence). CDR3: CASSQEWGRGGTDTQYF. For the CDR3, the DNA is TGTGCCAGCAGCCAAGAGTGGGGGAGGGGCGGCACAGATACGCAGTATTTT.

The rearrangement uses TRBV21-1 and TRBJ2-3; the D call of TRBD2 is as the table states it, not checked on the DNA. TRBV21-1 is deemed a pseudogene. This CDR3 comprises 17 residues. CDR3: CASSSGTSGGLTDTQYF. DNA of the CDR3: TGTGCCAGCAGCAGCGGGACTAGCGGGGGTCTCACAGATACGCAGTATTTT.

The rearrangement joins TRBV7-2 to TRBJ2-7, with TRBD1 matching 7 bases. There are 13 residues in the CDR3. Germline CDR1 SGHTA, CDR2 FQGNSA. Trimming removed 4 bases from V and 5 bases from J; junction bases left unmatched: 5. As DNA, the CDR3 is TGTGCCAGCAGCTCGATAGGGGGCGACGAGCAGTACTTC. It specifies CASSSIGGDEQYF.

The chain joins TRBV6-1 to TRBJ1-5; 7 nucleotides align to TRBD1. The J segment lost 2 bases and the V segment lost 3 bases, leaving 10 bases of the junction unmatched. Germline V lookup: CDR1 MNHNS, CDR2 SASEGT. This CDR3 has 17 amino acids. The DNA of the CDR3 is TGTGCCAGCAGTGAGAGGAATAGACAGGGCCGCAATCAGCCCCAGCATTTT. The encoded protein is CASSERNRQGRNQPQHF.

This clone was counted between two and nine times. The CDR3 loop reads CASISGANTGELFF. CDR3 sequence (DNA): TGTGCCAGCATATCAGGGGCAAACACCGGGGAGCTGTTTTTT. This sequence joins TRBV11-2 and TRBJ2-2; TRBD1 is a possible D gene (6 bases). This CDR3 is 14 amino acids long. V was clipped by 7 bases and J by 2 bases, with 11 bases between them. Germline assignment: CDR1 SGHAT and CDR2 FQNNGV.

The gene calls are TRBV7-2 and TRBJ2-1, with 11 bases fitting TRBD1. Per the germline V gene, CDR1 is SGHTA and CDR2 is FQGNSA. The V gene end was trimmed by 5 bases and the J gene end by 6 bases; junction bases not matched to a gene: 6. The CDR3 has 15 residues. The CDR3 DNA sequence: TGTGCCAGCAGCGTCCGGACAGGGGGCGGCAATGAGCAGTTCTTC. It codes for CASSVRTGGGNEQFF.

This clone has a handful of counts. The chain employs TRBV29-1 and TRBJ2-2; 11 bases are shared with TRBD2. V was clipped by 3 bases and J by 5 bases; unmatched bases: 5. CDR1 is SQVTM and CDR2 is ANQGSEA in the germline V gene. The CDR3 loop spans 15 amino acids. Here the CDR3 reads CSVDVAGGYTGELFF. The CDR3 nucleotides are TGCAGCGTTGATGTAGCGGGGGGGTATACCGGGGAGCTGTTTTTT.

V usage is TRBV28 and J usage is TRBJ1-5; TRBD1 might be the D (5 bases). Germline CDR1 and CDR2: MDHEN and SYDVKM. The V end was cut by 4 bases, the J end by 5 bases, with 6 bases between. The CDR3 is 12 residues long. CDR3 loop: CASSSGYQPQHF. The CDR3 DNA reads as TGTGCCAGCAGTTCAGGGTATCAGCCCCAGCATTTT.